This TCR beta chain was found in a study of T-cell memory formation after mild COVID-19. Regarding the study as a whole: Contracting clones from day 15 to 85 showed balanced CD4/CD8; later expanders favored CD4+.

This clonotype was counted only a few times. Its specificity is not known. Germline V gene data show CDR1 as DFQATT and CDR2 as SNEGSKA (reference sequence). The ends were cut back, 3 bases at V and 4 bases at J, with 12 bases in the middle. This CDR3 is 13 amino acids long. TCRdb re-derived calls from the 5' RACE reads in MiXCR, one entry per CDR3 protein. The profile covers 400,000 to 500,000 distinct CDR3 sequences, with 20% to 25% appearing a single time and around 8.1% taken by the ten largest. This TCR was recovered from an adult woman who had mild COVID-19 (a few samples of this study predate the infection). Cell type and time point are not known. The sequencing input was PBMCs or a T cell subset sorted from them (not recorded which). This rearrangement joins TRBV20-1 to TRBJ1-1; the D is unclear. This CDR3 reads CSARLAISTEAFF. The DNA for the CDR3 is TGCAGTGCTAGGTTGGCGATATCCACTGAAGCTTTCTTT.